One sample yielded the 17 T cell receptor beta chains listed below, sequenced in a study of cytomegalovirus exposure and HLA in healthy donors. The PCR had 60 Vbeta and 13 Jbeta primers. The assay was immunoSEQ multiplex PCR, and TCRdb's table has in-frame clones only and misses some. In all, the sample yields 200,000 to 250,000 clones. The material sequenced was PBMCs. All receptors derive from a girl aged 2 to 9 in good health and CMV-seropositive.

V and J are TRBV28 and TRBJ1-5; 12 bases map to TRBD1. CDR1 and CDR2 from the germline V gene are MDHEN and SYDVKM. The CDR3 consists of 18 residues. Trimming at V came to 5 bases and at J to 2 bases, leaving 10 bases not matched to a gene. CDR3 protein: CASSLQLGQGAGNQPQHF. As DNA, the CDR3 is TGTGCCAGCAGTCTACAATTGGGACAGGGGGCAGGCAATCAGCCCCAGCATTTT.

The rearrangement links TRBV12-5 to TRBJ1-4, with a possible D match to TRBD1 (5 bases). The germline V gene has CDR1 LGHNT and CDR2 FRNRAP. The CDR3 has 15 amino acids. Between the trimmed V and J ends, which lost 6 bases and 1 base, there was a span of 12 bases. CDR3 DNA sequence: TGTGCTAGTGGCTCCCCCAGGGTAACTAATGAAAAACTGTTTTTT. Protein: CASGSPRVTNEKLFF.

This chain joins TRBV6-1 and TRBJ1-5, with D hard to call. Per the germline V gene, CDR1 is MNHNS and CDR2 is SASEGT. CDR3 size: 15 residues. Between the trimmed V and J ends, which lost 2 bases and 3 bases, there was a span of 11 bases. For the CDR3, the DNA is TGTGCCAGCAGTGAATCTGCGATGTTCAATCAGCCCCAGCATTTT. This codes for CASSESAMFNQPQHF.

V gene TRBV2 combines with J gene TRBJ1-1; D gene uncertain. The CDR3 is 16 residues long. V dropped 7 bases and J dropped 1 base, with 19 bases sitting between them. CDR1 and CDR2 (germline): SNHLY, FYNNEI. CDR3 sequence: CASILLGVAKNTEAFF. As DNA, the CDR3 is TGTGCCAGCATTCTTCTTGGTGTTGCGAAGAACACTGAAGCTTTCTTT.

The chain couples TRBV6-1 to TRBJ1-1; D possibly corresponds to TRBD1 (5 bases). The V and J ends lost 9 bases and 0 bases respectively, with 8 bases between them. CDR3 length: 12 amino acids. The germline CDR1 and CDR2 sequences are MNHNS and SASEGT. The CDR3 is CASRQLNTEAFF. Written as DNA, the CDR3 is TGTGCCAGTCGACAGCTGAACACTGAAGCTTTCTTT.

CDR3 coding DNA: TGCAGCGTTGAACCGGACAGCCCTGAAAAGCAGTTCTTC. It is translated as CSVEPDSPEKQFF. The chain has TRBV29-1 and TRBJ2-1, with D maybe TRBD1 (6 bases). Germline values: CDR1 SQVTM, CDR2 ANQGSEA. V lost 2 bases and J 11 bases, leaving 16 bases between the germline ends. This CDR3 spans 13 amino acids.

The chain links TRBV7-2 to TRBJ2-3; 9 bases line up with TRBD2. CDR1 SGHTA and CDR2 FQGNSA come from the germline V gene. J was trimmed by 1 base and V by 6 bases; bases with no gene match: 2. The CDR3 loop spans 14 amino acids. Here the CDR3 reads CASRPSGGTDTQYF. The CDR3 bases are TGTGCCAGCAGACCTAGCGGGGGCACAGATACGCAGTATTTT.

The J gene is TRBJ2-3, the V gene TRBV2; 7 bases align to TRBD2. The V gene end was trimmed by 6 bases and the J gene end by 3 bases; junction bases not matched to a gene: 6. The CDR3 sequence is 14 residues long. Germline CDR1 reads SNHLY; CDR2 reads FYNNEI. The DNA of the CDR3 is TGTGCCAGCAGCGGAGGACTAGAGACAGATACGCAGTATTTT. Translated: CASSGGLETDTQYF.

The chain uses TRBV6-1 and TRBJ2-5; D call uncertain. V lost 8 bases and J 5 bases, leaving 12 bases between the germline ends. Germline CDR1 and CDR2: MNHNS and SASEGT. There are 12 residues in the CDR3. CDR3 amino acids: CASRPEVETQYF. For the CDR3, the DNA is TGTGCCAGCCGACCAGAGGTTGAGACCCAGTACTTC.

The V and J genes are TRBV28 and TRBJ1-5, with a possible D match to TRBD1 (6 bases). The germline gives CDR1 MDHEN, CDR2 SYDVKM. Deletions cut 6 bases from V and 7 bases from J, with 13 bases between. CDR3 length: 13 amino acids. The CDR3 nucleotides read TGTGCCAGCAGCTCGGACAGACGACAGCCCCAGCATTTT. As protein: CASSSDRRQPQHF.

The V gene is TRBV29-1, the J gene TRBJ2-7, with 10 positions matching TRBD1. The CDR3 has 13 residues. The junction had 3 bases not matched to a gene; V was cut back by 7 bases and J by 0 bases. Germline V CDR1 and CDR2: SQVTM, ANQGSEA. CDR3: CSAGTGASYEQYF. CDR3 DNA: TGCAGCGCCGGGACAGGGGCCTCCTACGAGCAGTACTTC.

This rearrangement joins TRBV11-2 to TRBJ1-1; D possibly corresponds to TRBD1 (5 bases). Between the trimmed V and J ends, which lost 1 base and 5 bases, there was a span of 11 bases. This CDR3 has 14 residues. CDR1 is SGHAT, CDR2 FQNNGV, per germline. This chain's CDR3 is CASSLVWGGTEAFF. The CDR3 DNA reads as TGTGCCAGCAGCTTAGTATGGGGGGGGACTGAAGCTTTCTTT.

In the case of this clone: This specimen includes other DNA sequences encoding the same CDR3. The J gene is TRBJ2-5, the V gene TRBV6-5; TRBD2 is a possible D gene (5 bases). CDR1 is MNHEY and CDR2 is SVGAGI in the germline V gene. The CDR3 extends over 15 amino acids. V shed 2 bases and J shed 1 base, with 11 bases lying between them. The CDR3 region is CASSYALAGQETQYF. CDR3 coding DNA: TGTGCCAGCAGTTACGCCCTTGCGGGCCAAGAGACCCAGTACTTC.

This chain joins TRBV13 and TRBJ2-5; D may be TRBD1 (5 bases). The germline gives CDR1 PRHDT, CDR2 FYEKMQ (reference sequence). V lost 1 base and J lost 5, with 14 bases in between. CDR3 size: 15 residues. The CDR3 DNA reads TGTGCCAGCAGCTTAGAAGGGGTGAGAGATGAGACCCAGTACTTC. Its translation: CASSLEGVRDETQYF.

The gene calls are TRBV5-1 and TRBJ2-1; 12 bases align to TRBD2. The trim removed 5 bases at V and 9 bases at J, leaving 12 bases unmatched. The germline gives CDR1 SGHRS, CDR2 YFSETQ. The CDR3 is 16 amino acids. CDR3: CASRQGLAGGVSEQFF. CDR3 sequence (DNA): TGCGCCAGCAGACAGGGACTAGCGGGTGGGGTAAGTGAGCAGTTCTTC.

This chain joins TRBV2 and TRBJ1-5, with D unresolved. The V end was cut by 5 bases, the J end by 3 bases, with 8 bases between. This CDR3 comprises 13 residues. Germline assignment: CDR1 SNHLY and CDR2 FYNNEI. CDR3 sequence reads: CASSPGSNQPQHF. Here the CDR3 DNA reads TGTGCCAGCAGTCCCGGTTCCAATCAGCCCCAGCATTTT.

The CDR3 nucleotides read TGTGCCAGCAGTACAGTGTCGGACAGGTCAAGCTCTGGGGCCAACGTCCTGACTTTC. Protein: CASSTVSDRSSSGANVLTF. The chain carries TRBV28 and TRBJ2-6; 7 nucleotides match TRBD1. The V segment lost 5 bases and the J segment 0 bases; nucleotides outside the gene matches: 13. The CDR3 covers 19 residues. The V gene's germline CDR1 is MDHEN and CDR2 SYDVKM.